This passage covers 11 T cell receptor beta chains from one sample sequenced in a study of blood T cell repertoires in COVID-19. Here immunoSEQ multiplex PCR was the method, and the copy in TCRdb shows in-frame clones only, minus some. The table has around 250,000 clones, about 84% seen once. Material: peripheral blood. Receptors originate from an elderly man with acute or convalescent COVID-19.

This chain connects TRBV5-1 to TRBJ2-3; TRBD2 agrees at 9 bases. Trimming at V came to 2 bases and at J to 5 bases, leaving 9 bases not matched to a gene. The CDR3 has 16 amino acids. CDR1 and CDR2 from the germline V gene are SGHRS and YFSETQ. The CDR3 spells CASSFPGGGAGDTQYF. The CDR3 region has the DNA TGCGCCAGCAGCTTCCCCGGCGGGGGGGCGGGAGATACGCAGTATTTT. The full variable domain, rest sourced from reference TRBV5-1 and TRBJ2-3, is KAGVTQTPRYLIKTRGQQVTLSCSPISGHRSVSWYQQTPGQGLQFLFEYFSETQRNKGNFPGRFSGRQFSNSRSEMNVSTLELGDSALYLCASSFPGGGAGDTQYFGPGTRLTVL.

The chain links TRBV28 to TRBJ2-2, with 7 positions matching TRBD1. J gave up 1 base and V 6 bases, and 5 bases lay outside the gene matches. This CDR3 has 15 amino acids. Germline V gene sequence: CDR1 MDHEN, CDR2 SYDVKM. The CDR3 is CASSADRENTGELFF. In DNA, the CDR3 is TGTGCCAGCAGCGCTGACAGGGAGAACACCGGGGAGCTGTTTTTT.

The chain has TRBV24-1 and TRBJ1-5; TRBD1 might be the D (6 bases). CDR1 and CDR2 (germline): KGHDR, SFDVKD. V was shortened by 9 bases and J by 3 bases, with 14 bases between the two germline ends. The CDR3 is made up of 14 amino acids. The CDR3 is CATQRAGVNQPQHF. As DNA, the CDR3 is TGTGCCACCCAGAGAGCAGGGGTCAATCAGCCCCAGCATTTT.

In this sample, this clone turned up a few times. The chain combines TRBV29-1 with TRBJ2-3, with D unresolved. Per the germline V gene, CDR1 is SQVTM and CDR2 is ANQGSEA. Trimming stripped 4 bases from V and 2 bases from J, with 4 bases between. There are 11 residues in the CDR3. CDR3 loop: CSVGLTDTQYF. The DNA for the CDR3 is TGCAGCGTTGGTCTCACAGATACGCAGTATTTT.

The chain recombines TRBV2 with TRBJ2-2; D is perhaps TRBD1 (6 bases). With 5 bases removed from V and 4 bases from J, the gap between germline ends came to 14 bases. Germline V gene sequence: CDR1 SNHLY, CDR2 FYNNEI. The CDR3 runs 15 residues. CDR3 sequence: CASSPGTLITGELFF. In DNA, the CDR3 is TGTGCCAGCAGTCCCGGGACATTGATCACCGGGGAGCTGTTTTTT. The entire variable domain, with the rest obtained from reference TRBV2 and TRBJ2-2, is as follows: EPEVTQTPSHQVTQMGQEVILRCVPISNHLYFYWYRQILGQKVEFLVSFYNNEISEKSEIFDDQFSVERPDGSNFTLKIRSTKLEDSAMYFCASSPGTLITGELFFGEGSRLTVL.

The chain joins TRBV7-8 to TRBJ2-3; TRBD2 might be the D (7 bases). The germline CDR1 and CDR2 sequences are SGHVS and FQNEAQ. Trimming removed 8 bases from V and 3 bases from J, with 18 bases in between. CDR3 size: 15 residues. The CDR3 protein is CASWGGGSSTDTQYF. CDR3 DNA sequence: TGTGCCAGCTGGGGGGGCGGGAGTTCGACAGATACGCAGTATTTT.

The CDR3 reads CASSTDPGNNSPLHF. DNA for the CDR3: TGCGCCAGCAGCACCGACCCGGGGAACAATTCACCCCTCCACTTT. The chain is built from TRBV5-1 and TRBJ1-6; D is unclear. The CDR3 has 15 amino acids. The V end was cut by 4 bases, the J end by 7 bases, with 15 bases between. Germline V lookup: CDR1 SGHRS, CDR2 YFSETQ.

The V call is TRBV7-2, the J call TRBJ1-5; 7 bases are a match to TRBD1. This CDR3 contains 15 residues. Germline CDR1 reads SGHTA; CDR2 reads FQGNSA. With 6 bases clipped from V and 7 bases from J, the junction kept 12 bases outside the gene matches. The CDR3: CASSQDRAVSQPQHF. The CDR3, as DNA: TGTGCCAGCAGTCAAGACAGGGCTGTTTCCCAGCCCCAGCATTTT.

V and J are TRBV11-2 and TRBJ2-3; D remains ambiguous. V shed 5 bases and J shed 6 bases, with 15 bases lying between them. The CDR3 consists of 14 residues. CDR1 and CDR2 from the germline V gene are SGHAT and FQNNGV. The DNA of the CDR3 is TGTGCCAGCAGCCCGCAGCACAGTGGGGATACGCAGTATTTT. It codes for CASSPQHSGDTQYF.

The rearrangement uses TRBV11-2 and TRBJ2-3; no clear D. The CDR3 loop spans 15 amino acids. The germline V gene encodes CDR1 SGHAT and CDR2 FQNNGV. The V gene lost 4 bases and the J gene lost 0 bases, with 11 bases spanning the gap. The CDR3 loop is CASSSTLGSTDTQYF. The CDR3 nucleotides read TGTGCCAGCAGCTCGACTCTAGGAAGCACAGATACGCAGTATTTT.

The chain couples TRBV27 to TRBJ2-5, with TRBD1 matching 11 bases. Germline V gene sequence: CDR1 MNHEY, CDR2 SMNVEV (reference sequence). The CDR3 is made up of 15 amino acids. J was trimmed by 5 bases and V by 6 bases; bases with no gene match: 8. In nucleotides, the CDR3 is TGTGCCAGCAGCTCCGGGACAGGGGGGGCGGAGACCCAGTACTTC. This translates into CASSSGTGGAETQYF.